This entry features one TCR beta chain sequence. The antigen is not known. The sample is drawn from a study of cytotoxic CD8 clonotypes in ibrutinib-treated CLL. Study-level results: Sample timing was unmatched between remission and later-progressing patients; lymph nodes unstudied.

Germline-derived CDR1 and CDR2 are LGHNA and YNFKEQ. The CDR3 consists of 13 residues. Trimming cost V 4 bases and J 0 bases, with 7 bases left between them. TCRdb keeps only in-frame clones here, not all; method: immunoSEQ multiplex PCR. The sample has more than 200,000 clones, 70% seen once. V is TRBV4-2 and J is TRBJ2-7; D remains ambiguous. The sequence was collected from a human donor with chronic lymphocytic leukemia. The sequenced sample was PBMCs, obtained after 24 months of ibrutinib treatment. The CDR3 is CASSPYTSYEQYF. As DNA, the CDR3 is TGTGCCAGCAGCCCCTATACCTCCTACGAGCAGTACTTC.